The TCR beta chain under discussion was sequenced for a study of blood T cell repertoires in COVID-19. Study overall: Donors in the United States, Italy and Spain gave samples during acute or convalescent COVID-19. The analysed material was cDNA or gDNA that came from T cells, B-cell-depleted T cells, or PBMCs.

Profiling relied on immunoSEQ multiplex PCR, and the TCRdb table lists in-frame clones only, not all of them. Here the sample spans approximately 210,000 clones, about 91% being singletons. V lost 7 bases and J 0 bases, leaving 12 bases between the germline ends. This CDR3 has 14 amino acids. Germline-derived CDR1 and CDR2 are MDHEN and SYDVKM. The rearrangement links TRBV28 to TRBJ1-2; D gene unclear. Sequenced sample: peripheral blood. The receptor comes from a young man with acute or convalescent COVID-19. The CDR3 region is CASTEGGANYGYTF. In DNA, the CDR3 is TGTGCCAGCACTGAAGGAGGTGCTAACTATGGCTACACCTTC.